What follows are 6 T cell receptor beta chains derived from one specimen sequenced in a study of post-analysis software for immune sequencing data. Whole-study findings and limits: The five TRBV segments detected at higher frequency in patients than in controls included TRBV5-6, TRBV5-1 and TRBV20-1.

What these receptors recognize is not known. TCR beta cDNA libraries had unique molecular identifiers. TCRdb reprocessed the PCR reads with MiXCR, giving one entry per CDR3 protein. This table holds about 200,000 distinct CDR3 sequences, roughly 28% found once. The sequencing input was blood. These receptors were collected from a girl younger than 18 with multiple sclerosis.

This clonotype was seen ten or more times. The junction departs from germline at one end; a sequencing error may be responsible. The chain is built from TRBV6-1 and TRBJ2-5; no reliable D call. Germline V gene lookup returns CDR1 MNHNS and CDR2 SASEGT. The CDR3 has 14 residues. CDR3 coding DNA: TGTGCCAGCAGCCTGGGGAAGTCACAAGGGACCCAGTACTTC. Protein product: CASSLGKSQGTQYF.

For this clonotype: Being one base from a much bigger clone, this may be a read error. The chain couples TRBV29-1 to TRBJ2-1, with a tentative D call TRBD2 (5 bases). Germline V lookup: CDR1 SQVTM, CDR2 ANQGSEA. This CDR3 is built from 14 residues. V lost 6 bases to trimming and J lost 9 bases, with 21 bases between them. CDR3 residues: CSVIRRSQTSEQFF. The DNA for the CDR3 is TGCAGCGTGATACGCCGCTCCCAAACTAGTGAGCAGTTCTTC.

This clonotype was recorded a few times. V usage is TRBV7-3 and J usage is TRBJ1-3; maybe TRBD1 (5 bases). Germline values: CDR1 SGHTA, CDR2 FQGTGA. Trimming left V 2 bases short and J 4 bases short, with 9 bases between. The CDR3 consists of 14 residues. The CDR3 region has the DNA TGTGCCAGCAGCTTAGGGGGATCAGGAAACACCATATATTTT. Translating it yields CASSLGGSGNTIYF. Looking up the rest from reference TRBV7-3 and TRBJ1-3 gives the full variable domain: GAGVSQTPSNKVTEKGKYVELRCDPISGHTALYWYRQSLGQGPEFLIYFQGTGAADDSGLPNDRFFAVRPEGSVSTLKIQRTERGDSAVYLCASSLGGSGNTIYFGEGSWLTVV.

With respect to this clonotype: A much larger clone is a single base away; this may be a read error. The chain is built from TRBV29-1 and TRBJ1-2; TRBD1 is a possible D gene (5 bases). V lost 6 bases to trimming and J lost 4 bases, with 12 bases between them. Germline V gene lookup returns CDR1 SQVTM and CDR2 ANQGSEA. The CDR3 runs to 12 residues. The CDR3 DNA reads as TGCAGCGTACGACGGGACCCCTATGGCTACACCTTC. Translated: CSVRRDPYGYTF. Looking up the rest from reference TRBV29-1 and TRBJ1-2 gives the full variable domain: SAVISQKPSRDICQRGTSLTIQCQVDSQVTMMFWYRQQPGQSLTLIATANQGSEATYESGFVIDKFPISRPNLTFSTLTVSNMSPEDSSIYLCSVRRDPYGYTFGSGTRLTVV.

Ten or more counts support this clonotype. The chain has TRBV4-1 and TRBJ2-1, with 11 bases identical to TRBD1. The CDR3 sequence is 16 residues long. Per the germline V gene, CDR1 is MGHRA and CDR2 is YSYEKL. After removal of 0 bases from V and 7 bases from J, the junction contained 5 bases not matched to a gene. The CDR3 nucleotides read TGCGCCAGCAGCCAAGACCCTGGGACAGGGGGTAATGAGCAGTTCTTC. Residues: CASSQDPGTGGNEQFF.

Ten or more counts support this clonotype. J is TRBJ1-2 and V is TRBV12-3 or TRBV12-4; D possibly corresponds to TRBD1 (6 bases). This CDR3 spans 15 amino acids. Between the trimmed V and J ends, which lost 1 base and 0 bases, there was a span of 9 bases. The CDR3 protein is CASSLVDRPNYGYTF. In DNA form, the CDR3 reads TGTGCCAGCAGTTTAGTGGACAGACCTAACTATGGCTACACCTTC.